These 5 T cell receptor beta chains originate from one sample sequenced in a study of T cell responses to AZD1222 COVID-19 vaccine. The data were produced by immunoSEQ multiplex PCR, yet TCRdb's version contains in-frame clones alone and is incomplete. The repertoire has approximately 200,000 clones, around 87% of them found once; the top ten carry 2.7%. The specimen was peripheral blood, collected on day 0 of MenACWY control vaccination. The receptors stem from an adult in good health.

The chain carries TRBV5-5 and TRBJ2-1; D may be TRBD1 or TRBD2 (6 bases each). There are 15 residues in the CDR3. Germline values: CDR1 SGHKS, CDR2 YYEKEE (reference sequence). Trimming took off 5 bases at V and 6 bases at J, with 18 bases between the two ends. In DNA, the CDR3 is TGTGCCAGCAGATTAGAGGGAGGAGGGGGCAATGAGCAGTTCTTC. Its protein product is CASRLEGGGGNEQFF.

The V and J genes are TRBV5-1 and TRBJ1-1, with D possibly TRBD1 on 6 matching bases. Germline V gene sequence: CDR1 SGHRS, CDR2 YFSETQ. This CDR3 comprises 14 residues. The V end lost 3 bases, the J end lost 7 bases, and 16 bases lay between the germline ends. CDR3 coding DNA: TGCGCCAGCAGCTCACGACCAGGGGCCGGTGAAGCTTTCTTT. Its protein product is CASSSRPGAGEAFF.

The rearrangement joins TRBV11-2 to TRBJ2-7, with 9 bases lining up with TRBD2. The V segment lost 4 bases and the J segment 0 bases; nucleotides outside the gene matches: 4. This CDR3 has 15 amino acids. Germline assignment: CDR1 SGHAT and CDR2 FQNNGV. This chain's CDR3 is CASSYELAGSYEQYF. The CDR3 DNA is TGTGCCAGCAGCTACGAACTAGCGGGCTCCTACGAGCAGTACTTC.

V usage is TRBV2 and J usage is TRBJ1-2, with D tentatively TRBD1 (6 bases). CDR1 and CDR2 from the germline V gene are SNHLY and FYNNEI. The CDR3 totals 12 residues. Trimming took off 7 bases at V and 9 bases at J, with 15 bases between the two ends. CDR3 bases: TGTGCCAGCACCATGACAGGCGAACGCTACACCTTC. Amino acids: CASTMTGERYTF.

The chain combines TRBV19 with TRBJ2-1, with TRBD2 matching 11 bases. V lost 1 base, J lost 2 bases, and 4 bases stayed unmatched. Germline V gene sequence: CDR1 LNHDA, CDR2 SQIVND (reference sequence). The CDR3 runs to 17 residues. CDR3 nucleotides: TGTGCCAGTAGTATAGCGGCTAGCGGGAGGACCTACAATGAGCAGTTCTTC. Protein product: CASSIAASGRTYNEQFF.